Listed here is a single T cell receptor (beta chain). This entry comes from a study of blood T cell repertoires in COVID-19. Using immunoSEQ multiplex PCR, the repertoire was profiled, and TCRdb retains in-frame clones only, with some absent. The table lists around 54,000 clones, around 90% of them singletons. V lost 8 bases and J lost 2, with 15 bases in between. Germline loops: CDR1 MNHEY, CDR2 SVGAGI. The CDR3 is 14 amino acids. The clonotype comes from a human donor in a cohort sampled during active COVID-19. This rearrangement joins TRBV6-5 to TRBJ2-5; tentatively, D is TRBD1 (7 bases). Input material: peripheral blood. The CDR3 DNA reads TGTGCCAGCGGAGGGACAGCGCTGCAAGAGACCCAGTACTTC. Translated, it gives CASGGTALQETQYF.